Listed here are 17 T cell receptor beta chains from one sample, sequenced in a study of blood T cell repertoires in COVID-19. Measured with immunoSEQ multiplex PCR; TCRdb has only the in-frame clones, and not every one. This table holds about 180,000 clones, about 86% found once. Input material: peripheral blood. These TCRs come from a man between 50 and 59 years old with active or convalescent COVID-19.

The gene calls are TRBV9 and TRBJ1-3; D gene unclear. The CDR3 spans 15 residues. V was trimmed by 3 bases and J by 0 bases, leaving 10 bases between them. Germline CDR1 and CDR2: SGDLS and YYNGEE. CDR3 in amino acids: CASSDGWRSGNTIYF. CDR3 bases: TGTGCCAGCAGCGACGGGTGGCGCTCTGGAAACACCATATATTTT.

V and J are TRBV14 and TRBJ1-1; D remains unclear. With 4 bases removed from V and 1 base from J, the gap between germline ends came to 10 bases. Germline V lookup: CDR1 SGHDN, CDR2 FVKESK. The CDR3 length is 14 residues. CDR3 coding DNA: TGTGCCAGCAGCCCACGGGATCCGAACACTGAAGCTTTCTTT. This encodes CASSPRDPNTEAFF.

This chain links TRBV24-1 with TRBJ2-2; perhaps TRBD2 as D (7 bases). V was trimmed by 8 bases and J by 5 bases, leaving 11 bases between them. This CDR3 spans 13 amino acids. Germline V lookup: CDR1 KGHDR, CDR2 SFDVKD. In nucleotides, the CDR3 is TGTGCCACCAAACGGGGGGCGACCGGGGAGCTGTTTTTT. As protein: CATKRGATGELFF.

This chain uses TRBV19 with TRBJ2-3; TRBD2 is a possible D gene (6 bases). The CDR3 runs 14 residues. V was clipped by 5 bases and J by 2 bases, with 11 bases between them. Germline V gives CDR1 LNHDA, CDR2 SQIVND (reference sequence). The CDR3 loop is CASSGGLVTDTQYF. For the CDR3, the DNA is TGTGCCAGTAGTGGGGGACTCGTCACAGATACGCAGTATTTT.

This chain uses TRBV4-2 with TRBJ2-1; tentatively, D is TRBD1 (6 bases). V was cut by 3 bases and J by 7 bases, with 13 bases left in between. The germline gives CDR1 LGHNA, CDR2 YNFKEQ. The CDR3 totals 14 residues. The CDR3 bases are TGTGCCAGCAGCCATCCCAACCAGGGGAATGAGCAGTTCTTC. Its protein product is CASSHPNQGNEQFF.

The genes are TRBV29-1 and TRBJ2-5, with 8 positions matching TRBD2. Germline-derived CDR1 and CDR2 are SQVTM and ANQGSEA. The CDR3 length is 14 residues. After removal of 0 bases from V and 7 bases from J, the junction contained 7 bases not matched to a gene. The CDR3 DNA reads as TGCAGCGTTGAAGATCTTGGCGGGGGGCGGACCCAGTACTTC. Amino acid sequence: CSVEDLGGGRTQYF.

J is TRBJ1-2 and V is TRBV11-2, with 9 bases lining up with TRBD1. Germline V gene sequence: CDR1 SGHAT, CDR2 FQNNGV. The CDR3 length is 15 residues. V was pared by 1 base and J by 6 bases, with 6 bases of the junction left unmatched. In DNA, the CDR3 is TGTGCCAGCAGCTTAGTTGGGGGACAGGGTCATGGCTACACCTTC. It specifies CASSLVGGQGHGYTF.

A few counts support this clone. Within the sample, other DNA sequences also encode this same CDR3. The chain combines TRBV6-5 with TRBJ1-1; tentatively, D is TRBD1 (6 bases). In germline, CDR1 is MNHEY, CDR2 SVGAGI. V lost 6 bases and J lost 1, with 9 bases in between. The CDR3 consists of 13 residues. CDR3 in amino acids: CASRIGGNTEAFF. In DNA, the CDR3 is TGTGCCAGCAGAATAGGGGGGAACACTGAAGCTTTCTTT.

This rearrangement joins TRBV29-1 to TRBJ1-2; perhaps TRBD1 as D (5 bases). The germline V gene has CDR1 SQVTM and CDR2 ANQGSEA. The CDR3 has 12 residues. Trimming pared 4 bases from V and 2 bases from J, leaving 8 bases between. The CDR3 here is CSVGQGNYGYTF. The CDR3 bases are TGCAGCGTTGGGCAGGGAAACTATGGCTACACCTTC.

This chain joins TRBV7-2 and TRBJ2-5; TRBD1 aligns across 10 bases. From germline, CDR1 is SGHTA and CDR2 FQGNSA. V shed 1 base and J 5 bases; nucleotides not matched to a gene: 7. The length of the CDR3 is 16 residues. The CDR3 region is CASSLEPGQGRETQYF. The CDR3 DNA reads TGTGCCAGCAGCTTAGAACCGGGACAGGGGAGGGAGACCCAGTACTTC.

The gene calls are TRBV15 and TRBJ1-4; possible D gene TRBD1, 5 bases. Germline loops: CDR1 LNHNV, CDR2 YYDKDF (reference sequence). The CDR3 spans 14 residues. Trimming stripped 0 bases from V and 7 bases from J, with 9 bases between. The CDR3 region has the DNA TGTGCCACCAGCAGAGACAGGGTTGGTGAAAAACTGTTTTTT. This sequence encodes CATSRDRVGEKLFF.

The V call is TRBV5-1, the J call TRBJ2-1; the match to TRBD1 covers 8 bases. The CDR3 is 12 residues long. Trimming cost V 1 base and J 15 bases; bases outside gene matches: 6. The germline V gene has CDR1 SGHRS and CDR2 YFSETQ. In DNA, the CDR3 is TGCGCCAGCAGCTTGTCCCAGGGGGCGACGTTCTTC. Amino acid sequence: CASSLSQGATFF.

CDR3 bases: TGCGCCAGCAGCTTGGTTCACAGGCCGGACCATAATTCACCCCTCCACTTT. It encodes CASSLVHRPDHNSPLHF. The rearrangement uses TRBV5-1 and TRBJ1-6; perhaps TRBD1 as D (5 bases). The V end was cut by 0 bases, the J end by 5 bases, with 15 bases between. The CDR3 sequence is 17 residues long. Germline CDR1 reads SGHRS; CDR2 reads YFSETQ.

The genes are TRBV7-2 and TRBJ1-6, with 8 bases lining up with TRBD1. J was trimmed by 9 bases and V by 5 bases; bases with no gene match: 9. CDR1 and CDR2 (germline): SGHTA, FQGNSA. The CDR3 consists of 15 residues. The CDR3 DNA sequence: TGTGCCAGCAGCCCCGACAGGGGCGCACGTTCACCCCTCCACTTT. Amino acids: CASSPDRGARSPLHF.

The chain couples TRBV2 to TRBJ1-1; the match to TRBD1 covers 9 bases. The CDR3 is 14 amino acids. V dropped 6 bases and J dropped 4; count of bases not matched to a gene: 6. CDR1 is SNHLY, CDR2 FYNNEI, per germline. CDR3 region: CASREGQGGTEAFF. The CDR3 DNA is TGTGCCAGCAGGGAGGGACAGGGTGGCACTGAAGCTTTCTTT.

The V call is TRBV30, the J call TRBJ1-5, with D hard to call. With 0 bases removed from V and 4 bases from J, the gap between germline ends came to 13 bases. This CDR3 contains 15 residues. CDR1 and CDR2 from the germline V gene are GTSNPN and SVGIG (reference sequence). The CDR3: CAWSVRHGVNQPQHF. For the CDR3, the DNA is TGTGCCTGGAGTGTAAGACACGGTGTTAATCAGCCCCAGCATTTT.

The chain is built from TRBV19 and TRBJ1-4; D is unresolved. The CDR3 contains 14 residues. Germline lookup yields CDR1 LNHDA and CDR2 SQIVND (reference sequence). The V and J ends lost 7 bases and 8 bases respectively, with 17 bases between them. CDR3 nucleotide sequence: TGTGCCAGTACCGGGGTCCCTCCAAAGGAAAAACTGTTTTTT. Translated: CASTGVPPKEKLFF.